The text below deals with one T cell receptor beta chain. Its antigen specificity is not known. Base qualities were left out, and no much larger clone turns up one base away. In total, about 650 healthy bone marrow donors made up the cohort. At the time of sampling, all cohort members were nominally healthy, though unrecorded immune exposures were likely present. The donor tested CMV seronegative and was one of the 352 seronegative cohort members. A peripheral blood sample was provided by each donor, and peripheral blood mononuclear cells were used for TCR beta sequencing. Genomic DNA was extracted from the blood cell samples with the Qiagen DNeasy Blood Extraction Kit. The protocol used for the library was the immunoSEQ multiplex PCR assay. For the multiplex PCR, a mixture combining 60 forward primers for TCR Vbeta segments and 13 reverse primers for TCR Jbeta segments was used. A multiplex PCR assay on genomic DNA amplified the CDR3 region of rearranged TCR beta genes. On the Illumina HiSeq System, the amplified TCR beta libraries were sequenced as 87-base-pair reads. On the authors' methods: A later analysis counted about 76 million unique TCR beta chains across the roughly 700 repertoires, and about 10 million of these chains were shared by at least two donors. Raw reads were error-corrected and collapsed into unique sequences with a nearest-neighbor algorithm that merged closely related sequences to remove PCR and sequencing errors. V, D and J gene segments were assigned by aligning CDR3 sequences to IMGT reference sequences. Each retained sequence needed at least a six-nucleotide match to both a V gene segment and a J gene segment. Rearrangements were called productive when the CDR3 lacked stop codons and stayed in frame with V and J; all others were non-productive. Following IMGT convention, CDR3 was defined as the stretch from the second conserved V-encoded cysteine up to the conserved J-encoded phenylalanine. In an earlier analysis of more than 550 of the donors, sequences lacking an unambiguous match to a single V gene segment were excluded. An earlier analysis of around 600 of the donors classified V segments as functional when productive rearrangements were above 56.7% and as segregating when the standard deviation between donors was above 5%. A statistical classification framework was developed to diagnose cytomegalovirus status using the catalog of TCR beta chain sequences. A later analysis assigned V and J genes by comparing TCR nucleotide sequences with IMGT/GENE-DB human TR gene sequences. Using the TCRdist pipeline, a later analysis assigned CDR3 sequences along with most-parsimonious VDJ recombination scenarios. In a later analysis, each TCR beta chain was defined by its CDR3 amino acid sequence together with its V-gene family, and reads lacking a unique V-gene family were excluded. As a way to deal with suspected cross-contamination and a sequencing artifact, a later analysis dropped more than 500 nucleotide sequences that were highly shared and had low generation probability. In a later analysis, a clonal expansion index for each public chain was calculated from normalized within-repertoire ranks of inferred template counts. In a later analysis, generation probabilities were computed using a VDJ recombination model fitted to out-of-frame rearrangements, and the results were checked against IGoR. A later analysis scored TCR-TCR, TCR-HLA and TCR-CMV co-occurrence with hypergeometric tests, applying a repertoire-size bias correction to TCR pairs. In a later analysis, false discovery rates were estimated by permuting HLA or CMV assignments 20 times. In a later analysis, co-occurring TCRs were grouped with DBSCAN, and TCRdist sequence similarity was added when clustering was performed within HLA-allele-positive subsets. Repertoires with fewer than 30,000 or more than 120,000 public chains were left out of co-occurrence clustering, as were roughly five repertoires with anomalous nucleotide sharing. TCRdb stores this immuneACCESS table with in-frame sequences only. Part of the clones is absent; in the studies checked, under half of the shortfall reflects unresolved V genes, and no reason is known for the rest. V and J calls and clone size are copied from that table; D and trimming were computed from the DNA. The sample table contains more than 150,000 clones; only one count was recorded for around 80% of them. About 1.5% of the sample is held by the ten biggest clonotypes.

Trimming takes 3 bases from V and 4 bases from J, and the germline ends sit 8 bases apart. The CDR3 has 14 amino acids, counting the end cysteine and phenylalanine. CDR3 DNA only is kept here, 42 bases in frame from base 1. CDR1 and CDR2 (SGDLS, YYNGEE) derive from the germline V gene. The entry originates in a study of cytomegalovirus exposure and HLA in healthy donors (dated by TCRdb to the late 2010s). A note on the overall study: In an earlier analysis of approximately 500 of the donors, approximately 260 Gb of sequence data and approximately 100 million unique TCR beta sequences from some 170 million T cells were reported. The number of donors typed differed by locus, with roughly 629-640 for A, B, C, DRB1 and DQB1, roughly 520 for DQA1, approximately 580 for DPA1, and around 430 for DPB1. Donor age, sex, ethnicity and CMV serostatus were compiled alongside the repertoire data. An early release covering roughly 600 HLA-typed donors comprised about 320 gigabases of sequencing data and tens of millions of unique TCR sequences. All discovery cohort repertoires had been generated on a single sequencing platform. An earlier analysis of about 620 of the donors applied high-throughput TCR beta sequencing to assess whether each TCR beta V gene segment acted as functional or pseudogenic. Among 398 genotyped donors of the cohort, an average of approximately 250,000 unique TCR beta nucleotide sequences were sequenced per donor, approximately 20% of them non-productive. A later genetic analysis used genome-wide SNP genotypes for about three fifths of the 666 donors, treating that subset as a discovery cohort. The study combined high-throughput TCR immunosequencing, statistical association of individual TCRs with disease status, and machine learning to predict cytomegalovirus infection status. The study profiled the T cell repertoires of 666 subjects by immunosequencing and related them to cytomegalovirus serostatus. Of the 398 genotyped donors, 81% fell in the genetic ancestry cluster associated with self-reported Caucasian donors. Along with the roughly 670-subject first cohort, a separate validation cohort of over 90 different subjects was used. Both class I and class II loci were covered by HLA typing, at four-digit resolution. Four to six DR-DQ haplotypes were handled as single units for association and clustering, since linkage in the cohort was strong. The aim of the study was to test whether cataloging public T cell receptors could identify signatures of past pathogen exposure. In a later analysis, previously published TCR beta repertoires from some 640 donors were re-analyzed and high-resolution HLA genotyping was added so that TCR occurrence patterns could be studied. Rather than drawing on any new phenotypic data, the later analysis identified candidate immune exposures from TCR beta sequences and the way those sequences occurred across donors. What the study reported, not specific to this receptor: An earlier analysis of approximately 530 of the donors showed that most TCR beta V segments appeared in productive rearrangements either about 87% or about 30% of the time, which broadly matched IMGT annotations. Because HLA typing was missing for some donors at each locus, association tests included only the typed subset. A later analysis reported that several top co-occurrence clusters appeared linked to parvovirus B19, influenza, CMV and Epstein-Barr virus. Presence/absence analyses assumed roughly uniform sequencing depth across donors, an assumption that may not hold. A later genetic analysis associated a missense DCLRE1C variant with V-gene and J-gene trimming of TCR beta chains, and an independent cohort replicated the association. A few of the identified cytomegalovirus-associated TCR beta chains were confirmed in vitro to be specific for cytomegalovirus antigens. According to the authors, the approach could potentially be generalized to other disease states and immunological phenotypes. Most TCR sequences were observed very rarely across donors, whereas some public TCRs were present in many individuals. Because counts were too low, about 18 rarely observed V segments, including chromosome 9 orphons, were excluded from the earlier analysis of 500 to 700 of the donors. The only immune exposure information available for the cohort was CMV serostatus. According to a later genetic analysis, donors in an Asian-associated ancestry cluster had fewer N-insertions in productive TCRs than the approximately 690-donor mean. Strong co-occurrence of HLA alleles, especially DR and DQ, made assigning TCR associations to individual alleles difficult. According to a later analysis, most CMV-associated TCR beta chains appeared to be HLA-restricted, and the HLA associations seemed to be driven largely by CMV exposure. A later analysis found that TCR association rates varied across HLA loci, with DRB1 alleles showing the most associated TCRs and HLA-C alleles the fewest. Because the 87-base-pair reads could not distinguish some IMGT-functional V segments, including TRBV6-2 and TRBV6-3, those segments were excluded. Linkage disequilibrium might explain the correlated functional status among segregating V segments, but an unknown experimental factor could not be excluded. The classifier was reported to diagnose cytomegalovirus status with high specificity and sensitivity in both the original and validation cohorts. A cluster of highly shared sequence variants was judged likely to represent a technical artifact of the sequencing pipeline. A further reported finding was that TCR beta sequences accurately predicted the HLA-A and HLA-B alleles for most subjects in the first cohort. In a later analysis, around 15,000 TCR beta sequences were associated with specific HLA alleles at a false discovery rate of 0.05. The study listed 164 TCR beta chains as associated with cytomegalovirus. In a later analysis, HLA-associated TCR beta chains showed more clonal expansion and lower generation probabilities than non-associated chains that were equally common. The cohort was sequenced for TCR beta chains only, and without alpha or paired-chain data the features that could be detected were limited.

The specimen was PBMCs. The rearranged segments are TRBV9 and TRBJ2-6; the D gene is not confidently resolved. The receptor comes from a male donor in good health and CMV-seronegative. The CDR3 protein: CASSGASGANVLTF. Read as DNA, the sequence is TGTGCCAGCAGCGGGGCGTCCGGGGCCAACGTCCTGACTTTC.